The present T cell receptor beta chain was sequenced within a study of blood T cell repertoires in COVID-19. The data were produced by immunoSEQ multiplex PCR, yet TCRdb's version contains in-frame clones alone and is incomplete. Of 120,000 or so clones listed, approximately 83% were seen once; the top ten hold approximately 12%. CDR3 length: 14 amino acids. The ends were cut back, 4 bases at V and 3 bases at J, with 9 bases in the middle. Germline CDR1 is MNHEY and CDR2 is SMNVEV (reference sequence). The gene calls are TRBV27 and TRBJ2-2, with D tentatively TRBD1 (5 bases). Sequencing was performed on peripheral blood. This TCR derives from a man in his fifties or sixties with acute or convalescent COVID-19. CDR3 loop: CASSYQGYTGELFF. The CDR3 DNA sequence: TGTGCCAGCAGTTACCAGGGATACACCGGGGAGCTGTTTTTT.